What follows are 5 T cell receptor beta chains derived from one specimen sequenced in a study of shared clonotypes between healthy human individuals. Generated by immunoSEQ multiplex PCR, the TCRdb table keeps only in-frame clones and is missing some. The table has 550,000 to 750,000 clones, roughly 95% seen once. Selected positively for CCR7 and CD45RO-negative, naive CD8 cells excluded terminally differentiated effector memory CD45RA+ cells. What was sequenced was naive CD8+ T cells sorted from blood. The receptors were gathered from a woman aged 30 to 39 in good health.

The rearrangement joins TRBV11-1 to TRBJ1-2; possibly TRBD1 for D (6 bases). The CDR3 loop spans 15 amino acids. Per germline, CDR1 SGHAT and CDR2 FQDESV (reference sequence). Trimming took off 5 bases at V and 7 bases at J, with 20 bases between the two ends. The CDR3 nucleotides read TGTGCCAGCAGCCTAAGTGCGGGGGCGCTTGGTGGCTACACCTTC. It encodes CASSLSAGALGGYTF.

CDR3 sequence reads: CASSQDWFGVGSGRNTGELFF. The CDR3 nucleotides are TGTGCCAGCAGCCAAGATTGGTTTGGAGTCGGGTCGGGACGGAACACCGGGGAGCTGTTTTTT. The chain combines TRBV14 with TRBJ2-2, with D possibly called TRBD1 or TRBD2 (5 bases each). The CDR3 runs to 21 residues. The germline gives CDR1 SGHDN, CDR2 FVKESK. V was trimmed by 0 bases and J by 1 base, leaving 24 bases between them.

V gene TRBV21-1 combines with J gene TRBJ2-3; the D call in the table, TRBD2, was not verified against the DNA. TRBV21-1 is a listed pseudogene. The CDR3 covers 16 residues. In DNA, the CDR3 is TGTGCCAGCAGCAGTCGGAATGAGGACTACACAGATACGCAGTATTTT. Residues: CASSSRNEDYTDTQYF.

This clone was detected only once. The J gene is TRBJ1-5, the V gene TRBV28; D remains ambiguous. Trimming pared 4 bases from V and 6 bases from J, leaving 7 bases between. This CDR3 has 12 residues. Germline V gene lookup returns CDR1 MDHEN and CDR2 SYDVKM. CDR3 in amino acids: CASSSYSQPQHF. DNA for the CDR3: TGTGCCAGCAGTTCCTACAGTCAGCCCCAGCATTTT. Variable domain in full (rest from reference TRBV28 and TRBJ1-5): DVKVTQSSRYLVKRTGEKVFLECVQDMDHENMFWYRQDPGLGLRLIYFSYDVKMKEKGDIPEGYSVSREKKERFSLILESASTNQTSMYLCASSSYSQPQHFGDGTRLSIL.

The V gene is TRBV27, the J gene TRBJ1-2; D perhaps matches TRBD1 (5 bases). Germline V CDR1 and CDR2: MNHEY, SMNVEV (reference sequence). The CDR3 totals 15 residues. Trimming cost V 3 bases and J 4 bases, with 15 bases left between them. This CDR3 is CASSFGLGGTYGYTF. DNA for the CDR3: TGTGCCAGCAGTTTCGGACTGGGGGGGACCTATGGCTACACCTTC.